This T cell receptor (beta chain) was sequenced during a study of spatial heterogeneity in lung cancer. The wider study: The follow-up PBMC samples were sequenced whenever they were available. The median time to follow-up was roughly two years after resection.

The V end was cut by 5 bases, the J end by 1 base, with 12 bases between. Looked up from germline, CDR1 is MNHEY and CDR2 is SMNVEV (reference sequence). CDR3 length equals 14 residues. This clonotype appeared many times. Each CDR3 protein gets one entry after TCRdb re-called the 5' RACE reads with MiXCR. The sample carries around 27,000 distinct CDR3 sequences, about 6.3% recorded once. Time point here: blood at routine non-recurrence follow-up after resection. Whole RNA obtained from tumor, nontumor lung or frozen PBMC underwent sequencing without sorting. The starting material was PBMCs, obtained at follow-up. The sequence was obtained from a male donor with early-stage non-small cell lung cancer. V and J are TRBV27 and TRBJ2-7; D possibly corresponds to TRBD1 (5 bases). CDR3 in amino acids: CASSIHRLSYEQYF. The CDR3 DNA reads TGTGCCAGCAGTATTCACAGGTTATCCTACGAGCAGTACTTC.